This T cell receptor (beta chain) is from a study of T cell changes during pregnancy in multiple sclerosis. The CDR3 extends over 14 amino acids. CDR1 and CDR2 from the germline V gene are MDHEN and SYDVKM. Trimming left V 0 bases short and J 5 bases short, with 10 bases between. Assay: immunoSEQ multiplex PCR; the TCRdb copy retains only in-frame clones and omits some. Of tens of thousands of clones in the sample, approximately 92% are singletons; the top ten hold about 0.22%. Specimen: CD4+ T cells from peripheral blood mononuclear cells, collected before pregnancy. This chain links TRBV28 with TRBJ1-1; D is unresolved. This TCR derives from a female donor with multiple sclerosis, enrolled in a pregnancy study. Here the CDR3 reads CASSLWGRRTEAFF. The CDR3 DNA follows: TGTGCCAGCAGTTTATGGGGGAGGAGGACTGAAGCTTTCTTT.